The rows below give T cell receptor beta chains drawn from one sample of a study of cytomegalovirus exposure and HLA in healthy donors. Profiling relied on immunoSEQ multiplex PCR, and the TCRdb table lists in-frame clones only, not all of them. The sample yields around 95,000 clones, about 76% seen once. Sequencing input: PBMCs. These receptors came from a man aged 25 to 40 in good health and CMV-seropositive. CDR3s include the opening cysteine and the closing phenylalanine or tryptophan. Each record gives: J gene, V gene, clone size, D gene, CDR3 DNA, CDR3 protein. A D gene is named only where the DNA matches it firmly. The size entry is marked missing in some rows and otherwise reads once, few, many or a size class.

TRBJ2-5,TRBV7-8,once,NA,TGTGCCAGCAGCTTAGGAGTCGTCTTCCAAGAGACCCAGTACTTC,CASSLGVVFQETQYF
TRBJ2-5,TRBV28,few,NA,TGTGCCAGCAGTACGATCTCCAGGGAGACCCAGTACTTC,CASSTISRETQYF
TRBJ2-3,TRBV4-3,NA,TRBD1,TGCGCCAGCAGCCAACGGACAGGGGGAGATACGCAGTATTTT,CASSQRTGGDTQYF
TRBJ1-3,TRBV6-1,NA,TRBD1,TGTGCCAGCAGTCGACAGGGCCTCTCTGGAAACACCATATATTTT,CASSRQGLSGNTIYF
TRBJ2-3,TRBV7-2,NA,TRBD2,TGTGCCGGGGGTTGGGGGGGTACAGATACGCAGTATTTT,CAGGWGGTDTQYF
TRBJ1-5,TRBV27,NA,NA,TGTGCCAGCAGTTTGGCGGGGCCGAATCAGCCCCAGCATTTT,CASSLAGPNQPQHF
TRBJ2-2,TRBV4-3,NA,TRBD2,TGCGCCAGCAGCCAAGTCGGACTAGCACCGAACACCGGGGAGCTGTTTTTT,CASSQVGLAPNTGELFF
TRBJ1-2,TRBV13,NA,TRBD1,TGTGCCAGCAGCTCCTCCGGGACAGCTAACTATGGCTACACCTTC,CASSSSGTANYGYTF
TRBJ2-6,TRBV19,NA,TRBD1,TGTGCCAGTATCGGACAGGGAGCTCTCTTCTCTGGGGCCAACGTCCTGACTTTC,CASIGQGALFSGANVLTF
TRBJ2-5,TRBV27,NA,NA,TGTGCCAGCAGGAGAGAGCAGTACTTC,CASRREQYF
TRBJ1-1,TRBV21-1,NA,NA,TGTGCCAGCAGCACCGGGTACGGGACAGGGGAGGTGAACACTGAAGCTTTCTTT,CASSTGYGTGEVNTEAFF
TRBJ1-5,TRBV19,NA,TRBD1,TGTGCCAGTAGGGGGTTAGACAGGGGGCCTCAGCCCCAGCATTTT,CASRGLDRGPQPQHF
TRBJ2-2,TRBV7-3,NA,NA,TGTGCCAGCAGCCTCCACCCGGGGGTAGGCACCGGGGAGCTGTTTTTT,CASSLHPGVGTGELFF
TRBJ2-7,TRBV7-6,NA,TRBD2,TGTGCCAGCAGCTTACGATTGACAGCGGGGGAGCAGTACTTC,CASSLRLTAGEQYF
TRBJ2-5,TRBV18,once,NA,TGTGCCAGCTCACCAACCGTCGGAGAGACCCAGTACTTC,CASSPTVGETQYF
TRBJ2-6,TRBV6-1,NA,NA,TGTGCCAGCAACCCCTACTCTGGGGCCAACGTCCTGACTTTC,CASNPYSGANVLTF
TRBJ1-6,TRBV11-2,NA,NA,TGTGCCAGCAGCTTATCTTTGGGACTCGGGGGTTCACCCCTCCACTTT,CASSLSLGLGGSPLHF
TRBJ1-3,TRBV19,NA,NA,TGTGCCACCTCCCGAGTAGGGAGCTCTGGAAACACCATATATTTT,CATSRVGSSGNTIYF
TRBJ1-2,TRBV5-1,NA,TRBD1,TGCGCCAGCAGAACAGGGGACTCTGGCTACACCTTC,CASRTGDSGYTF
TRBJ1-1,TRBV5-1,NA,TRBD1,TGCGCCAGCAGCCCCGACAGGGGGAACACTGAAGCTTTCTTT,CASSPDRGNTEAFF
TRBJ1-1,TRBV20-1,few,NA,TGCAGTGCTAGACAGAACACTGAAGCTTTCTTT,CSARQNTEAFF
TRBJ2-7,TRBV5-4,NA,NA,TGTGCCAGCAGCGTGTCGGGGGCCTACGAGCAGTACTTC,CASSVSGAYEQYF
TRBJ2-1,TRBV11-2,NA,NA,TGTGCCAGCAGCCTCGGACTATCCAATGAGCAGTTCTTC,CASSLGLSNEQFF
TRBJ2-5,TRBV27,NA,TRBD1,TGTGCCAGCAGCGAGTTCCGGGACAGCCCTATAGAGACCCAGTACTTC,CASSEFRDSPIETQYF
TRBJ1-2,TRBV18,NA,NA,TGTGCCAGCTCACCGGTGCTATTTAGGGCAGGGGTGATTCTGGATGGCTACACCTTC,CASSPVLFRAGVILDGYTF
TRBJ1-5,TRBV30,NA,TRBD1,TGTGCCTGGAGAATCGGGACAGGCAATCAGCCCCAGCATTTT,CAWRIGTGNQPQHF
TRBJ2-5,TRBV6-5,once,NA,TGTGCCAGCAGAGATACGGGGGGCTCCCAAGAGACCCAGTACTTC,CASRDTGGSQETQYF
TRBJ2-2,TRBV5-4,NA,NA,TGTGCCAGCAGAGCGTACTCCGGCCCCGGGGAGCTGTTTTTT,CASRAYSGPGELFF
TRBJ1-4,TRBV28,few,TRBD1,TGTGCCAGCAGTCTATACCCACAGGGGACTAATGAAAAACTGTTTTTT,CASSLYPQGTNEKLFF
TRBJ2-3,TRBV28,NA,TRBD1,TGTGCCAGCAGCCTCATAGGGGACAGGGGGCAGGATAGGAATTTT,CASSLIGDRGQDRNF
TRBJ2-3,TRBV13,NA,NA,TGTGCCAGCAGCTTACTGGGGGCCTGGGCAGATACGCAGTATTTT,CASSLLGAWADTQYF
TRBJ2-1,TRBV4-1,NA,NA,TGCGCCAGCAGCCAAACTAGGGATGAGCAGTTCTTC,CASSQTRDEQFF
TRBJ2-1,TRBV29-1,NA,TRBD2,TGCAGCGTTGTCAAATTCGGGGCAGCGGGGGATGAGCAGTTCTTC,CSVVKFGAAGDEQFF
TRBJ2-2,TRBV7-2,NA,NA,TGTGCCAGCAGCGGCAACACCGGGGAGCTGTTTTTT,CASSGNTGELFF
TRBJ1-2,TRBV28,NA,TRBD1,TGTGCCAGCAGTCCCGAGGACAGGACCAACTATGGCTACACCTTC,CASSPEDRTNYGYTF
TRBJ1-5,TRBV4-1,NA,TRBD1,TGCGCCAGCAGCCAAGGGCGGGACAGAATTAATCAGCCCCAGCATTTT,CASSQGRDRINQPQHF
TRBJ1-1,TRBV2,NA,NA,TGTGCCAACTTACAAGACAGGCTAAACACTGAAGCTTTCTTT,CANLQDRLNTEAFF
TRBJ2-5,TRBV5-1,NA,NA,TGCGCCAGCAGCTCATTGGAGACCCAGTACTTC,CASSSLETQYF
TRBJ1-3,TRBV4-1,NA,NA,TGCGCCAGCAGCCAAGTGGCAGGGGTAGGAAACACCATATATTTT,CASSQVAGVGNTIYF
TRBJ1-1,TRBV19,NA,NA,TGTGCCAGTAGGCTCACACGGCGGCCGGAAGCTTTCTTT,CASRLTRRPEAFF
TRBJ1-1,TRBV9,few,NA,TGTGCCAGCAGCGCAATACAGGTGTCCACTGAAGCTTTCTTT,CASSAIQVSTEAFF